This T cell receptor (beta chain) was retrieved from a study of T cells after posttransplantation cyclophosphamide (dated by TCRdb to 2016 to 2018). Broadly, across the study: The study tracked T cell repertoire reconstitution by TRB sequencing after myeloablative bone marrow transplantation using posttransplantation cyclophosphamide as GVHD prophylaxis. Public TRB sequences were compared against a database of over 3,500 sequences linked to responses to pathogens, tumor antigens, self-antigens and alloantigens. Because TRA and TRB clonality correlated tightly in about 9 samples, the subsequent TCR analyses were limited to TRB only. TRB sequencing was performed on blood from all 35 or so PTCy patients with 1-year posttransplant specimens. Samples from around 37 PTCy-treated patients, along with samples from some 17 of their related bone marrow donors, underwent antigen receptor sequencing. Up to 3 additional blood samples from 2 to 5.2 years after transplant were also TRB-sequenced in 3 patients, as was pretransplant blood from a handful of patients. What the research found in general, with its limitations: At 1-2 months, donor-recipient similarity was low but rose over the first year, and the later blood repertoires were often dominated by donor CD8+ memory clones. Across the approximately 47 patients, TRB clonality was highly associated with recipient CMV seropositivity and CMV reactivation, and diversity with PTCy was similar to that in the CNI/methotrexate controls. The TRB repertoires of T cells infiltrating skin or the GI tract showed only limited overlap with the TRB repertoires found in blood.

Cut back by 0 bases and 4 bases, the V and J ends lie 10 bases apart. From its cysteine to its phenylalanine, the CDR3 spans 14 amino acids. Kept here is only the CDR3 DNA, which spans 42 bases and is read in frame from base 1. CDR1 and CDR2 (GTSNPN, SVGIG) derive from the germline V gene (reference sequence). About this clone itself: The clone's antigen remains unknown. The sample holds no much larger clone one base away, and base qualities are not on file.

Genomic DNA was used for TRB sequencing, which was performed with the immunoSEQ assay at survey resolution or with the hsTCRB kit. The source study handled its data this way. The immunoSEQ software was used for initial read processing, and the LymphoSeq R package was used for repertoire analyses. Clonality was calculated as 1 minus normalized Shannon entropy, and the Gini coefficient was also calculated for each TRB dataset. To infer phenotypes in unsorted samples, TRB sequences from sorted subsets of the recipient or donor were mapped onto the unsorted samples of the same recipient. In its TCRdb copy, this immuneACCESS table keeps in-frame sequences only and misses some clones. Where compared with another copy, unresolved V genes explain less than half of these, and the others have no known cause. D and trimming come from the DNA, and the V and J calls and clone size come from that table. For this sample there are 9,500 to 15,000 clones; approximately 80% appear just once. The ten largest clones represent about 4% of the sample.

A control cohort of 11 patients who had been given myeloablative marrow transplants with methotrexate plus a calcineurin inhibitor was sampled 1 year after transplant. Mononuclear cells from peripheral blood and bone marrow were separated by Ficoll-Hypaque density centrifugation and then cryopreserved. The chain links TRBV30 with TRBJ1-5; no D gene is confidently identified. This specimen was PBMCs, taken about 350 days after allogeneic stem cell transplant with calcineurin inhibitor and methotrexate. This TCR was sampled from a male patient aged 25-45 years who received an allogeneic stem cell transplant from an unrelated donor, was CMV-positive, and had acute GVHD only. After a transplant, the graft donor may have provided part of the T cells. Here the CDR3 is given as CAWSVNRGNQPQHF. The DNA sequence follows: TGTGCCTGGAGTGTAAACAGAGGGAATCAGCCCCAGCATTTT.